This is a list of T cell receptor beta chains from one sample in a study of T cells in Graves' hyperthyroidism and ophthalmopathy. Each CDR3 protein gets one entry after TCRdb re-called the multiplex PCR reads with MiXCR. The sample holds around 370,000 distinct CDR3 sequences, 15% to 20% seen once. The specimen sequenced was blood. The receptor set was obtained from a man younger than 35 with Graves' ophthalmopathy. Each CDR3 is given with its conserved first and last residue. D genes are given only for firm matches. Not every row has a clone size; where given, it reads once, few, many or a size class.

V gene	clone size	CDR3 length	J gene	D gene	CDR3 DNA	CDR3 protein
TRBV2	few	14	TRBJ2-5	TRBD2	TGTGCCAGCAGTTCCGGACTAGCCGAAGAGACCCAGTACTTC	CASSSGLAEETQYF
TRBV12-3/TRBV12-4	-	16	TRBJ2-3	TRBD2	TGTGCCAGCAGCGTAGAGCCTAGCGGGGGCGGAAATACGCAGTATTTT	CASSVEPSGGGNTQYF
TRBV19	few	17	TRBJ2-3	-	TGTGCCAGTAGTGATACCCTGGGCAGGGGCAGAACAGATACGCAGTATTTT	CASSDTLGRGRTDTQYF
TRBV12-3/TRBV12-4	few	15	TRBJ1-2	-	TGTGCCAGCAGTGGCCGGGGCAGACAGAACTATGGCTACACCTTC	CASSGRGRQNYGYTF
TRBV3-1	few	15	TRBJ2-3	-	TGTGCCAGCAGCCAAGATGGTCGTTTTGCAGATACGCAGTATTTT	CASSQDGRFADTQYF
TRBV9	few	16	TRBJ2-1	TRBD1	TGTGCCAGCAGCGTAGCAGGGGGCCAAGAGTACGATGAGCAGTTCTTC	CASSVAGGQEYDEQFF
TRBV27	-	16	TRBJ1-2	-	TGTGCCAGCAGTTTCTATCCCCCGGGGTTGGACTATGGCTACACCTTC	CASSFYPPGLDYGYTF
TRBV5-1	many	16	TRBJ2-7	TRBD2	TGCGCCAGCAGCTTGGCCGTGGCGGGGGAACCCTACGAGCAGTACTTC	CASSLAVAGEPYEQYF
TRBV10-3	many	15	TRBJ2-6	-	TGTGCCATCAGTGAGCAGAGCTCTGGGGCCAACGTCCTGACTTTC	CAISEQSSGANVLTF
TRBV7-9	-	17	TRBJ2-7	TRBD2	TGTGCCAGCAGTCGGGACTCTAGCGGGGGCCCAGGCGGGGAGCAGTACTTC	CASSRDSSGGPGGEQYF
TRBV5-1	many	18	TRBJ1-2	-	TGCGCCAGCAGCTCCTCCCCTGGGACACCTATCACCCTGGGAGGCTACACCTTC	CASSSSPGTPITLGGYTF
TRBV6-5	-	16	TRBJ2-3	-	TGTGCCAGCAGTTTATTAGAGCCGTCGACCACAGATACGCAGTATTTT	CASSLLEPSTTDTQYF
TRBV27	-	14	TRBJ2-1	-	TGTGCCAGCAGTTTTTTAGGTCCAGGGGTAGAACAGTTCTTC	CASSFLGPGVEQFF
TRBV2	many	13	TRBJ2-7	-	TGTGCCAGCAGTCGGGTAATGGGGTACGAGCAGTACTTC	CASSRVMGYEQYF
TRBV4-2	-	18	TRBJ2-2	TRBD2	TGTGCCAGCAGCCCAAGGGCTAGCGGGACCAAGAACACCGGGGAGCTGTTTTTT	CASSPRASGTKNTGELFF
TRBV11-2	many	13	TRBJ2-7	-	TGTGCCAGCAGCCAACAACAGAGAGGCGAGCAGTACTTC	CASSQQQRGEQYF
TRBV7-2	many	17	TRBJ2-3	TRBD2	TGTGCCAGCAGCTTAGGGGCTGGGACTAGCGGGATGGATACGCAGTATTTT	CASSLGAGTSGMDTQYF
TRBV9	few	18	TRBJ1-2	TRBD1	TGTGCCAGCAGCGAGGATGGGGGACAGGCCAATACTAACTATGGCTACACCTTC	CASSEDGGQANTNYGYTF
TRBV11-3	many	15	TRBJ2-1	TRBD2	TGTGCCAGCAGCTTGGGACTAGCGGACTACAATGAGCAGTTCTTC	CASSLGLADYNEQFF
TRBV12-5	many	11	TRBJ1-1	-	TGTGCTAGTGGTTTTGGAGGTGAAGCTTTCTTT	CASGFGGEAFF
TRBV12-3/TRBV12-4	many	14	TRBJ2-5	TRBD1	TGTGCCAGCAAACTGGACAGGGTCCAAGAGACCCAGTACTTC	CASKLDRVQETQYF
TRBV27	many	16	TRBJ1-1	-	TGTGCCAGCAGTTTTTCTCCCCAGGACCCGAACACTGAAGCTTTCTTT	CASSFSPQDPNTEAFF
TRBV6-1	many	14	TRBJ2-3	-	TGTGCCAGCAGTTGGGGTTTTCACACAGATACGCAGTATTTT	CASSWGFHTDTQYF
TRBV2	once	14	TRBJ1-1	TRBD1	TGTGCCAGCACCGAACGGGACAGGGGGCTTGAAGCTTTCTTT	CASTERDRGLEAFF
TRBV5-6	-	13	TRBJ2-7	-	TGTGCCAGCAGCTTGGCGGGGCCCTACGAGCAGTACTTC	CASSLAGPYEQYF
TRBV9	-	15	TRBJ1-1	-	TGTGCCAGCACCCCGCGCCTGGGACCTAGCGCTGAAGCTTTCTTT	CASTPRLGPSAEAFF
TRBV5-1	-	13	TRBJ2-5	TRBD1	TGCGCCAACTCCCAGGGGGCGAGAGAGACCCAGTACTTC	CANSQGARETQYF
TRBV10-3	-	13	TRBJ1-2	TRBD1	TGTGCCATCAACCCGACAGGGGACTATGGCTACACCTTC	CAINPTGDYGYTF
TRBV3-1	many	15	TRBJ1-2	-	TGTGCCAGCAGCCAAGATGGGGGGGCCTACTATGGCTACACCTTC	CASSQDGGAYYGYTF
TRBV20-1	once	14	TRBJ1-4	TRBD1	TGCAGTGCTTCACCCCCGGGACAGACTGAAAAACTGTTTTTT	CSASPPGQTEKLFF
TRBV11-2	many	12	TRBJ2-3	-	TGTGCCAGCAGCCCCAACCATGGTACGCAGTATTTT	CASSPNHGTQYF
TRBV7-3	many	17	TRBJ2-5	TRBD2	TGTGCCAGCAGCTTAACCTCGACTAGCGGGGGGCAAGAGACCCAGTACTTC	CASSLTSTSGGQETQYF
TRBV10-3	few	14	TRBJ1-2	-	TGTGCAACCACGGGGGGGTCAAAGTTTTATGGCTACACCTTC	CATTGGSKFYGYTF
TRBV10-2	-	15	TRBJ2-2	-	TGCGCCAGCAGTGAAGAGACAGGGAACACCGGGGAGCTGTTTTTT	CASSEETGNTGELFF